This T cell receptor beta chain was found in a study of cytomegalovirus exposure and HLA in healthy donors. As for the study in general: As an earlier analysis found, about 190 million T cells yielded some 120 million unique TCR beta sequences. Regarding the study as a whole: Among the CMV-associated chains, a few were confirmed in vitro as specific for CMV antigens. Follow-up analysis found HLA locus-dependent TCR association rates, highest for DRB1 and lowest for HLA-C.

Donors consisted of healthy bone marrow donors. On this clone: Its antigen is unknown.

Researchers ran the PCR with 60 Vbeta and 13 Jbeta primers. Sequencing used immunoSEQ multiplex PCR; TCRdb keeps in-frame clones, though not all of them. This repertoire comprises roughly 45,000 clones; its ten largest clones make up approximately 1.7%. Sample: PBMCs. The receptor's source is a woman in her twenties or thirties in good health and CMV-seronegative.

Here the CDR3 reads CASSPPSRGNEQYF. CDR3 nucleotide sequence: TGTGCCAGCAGCCCCCCCTCTCGGGGGAACGAGCAGTACTTC. The V gene is TRBV9, the J gene TRBJ2-7; D might be TRBD2 (6 bases). The germline V gene encodes CDR1 SGDLS and CDR2 YYNGEE. The V gene lost 4 bases and the J gene lost 5 bases, with 16 bases spanning the gap. The CDR3 spans 14 residues.